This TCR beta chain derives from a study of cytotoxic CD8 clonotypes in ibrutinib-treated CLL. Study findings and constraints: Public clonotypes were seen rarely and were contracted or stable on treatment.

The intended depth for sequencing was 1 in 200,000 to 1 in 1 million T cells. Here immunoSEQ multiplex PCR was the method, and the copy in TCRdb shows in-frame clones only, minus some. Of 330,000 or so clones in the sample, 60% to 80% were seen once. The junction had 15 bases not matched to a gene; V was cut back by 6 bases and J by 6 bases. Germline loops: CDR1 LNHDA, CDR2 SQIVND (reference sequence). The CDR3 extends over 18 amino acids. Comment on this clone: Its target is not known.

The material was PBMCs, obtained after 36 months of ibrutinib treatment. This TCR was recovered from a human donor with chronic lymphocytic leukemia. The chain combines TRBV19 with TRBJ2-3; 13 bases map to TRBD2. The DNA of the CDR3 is TGTGCCAGTAGCGATCCGGGACTAGCGGGGATGAAGATGGATACGCAGTATTTT. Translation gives CASSDPGLAGMKMDTQYF. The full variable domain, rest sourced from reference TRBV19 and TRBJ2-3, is DGGITQSPKYLFRKEGQNVTLSCEQNLNHDAMYWYRQDPGQGLRLIYYSQIVNDFQKGDIAEGYSVSREKKESFPLTVTSAQKNPTAFYLCASSDPGLAGMKMDTQYFGPGTRLTVL.